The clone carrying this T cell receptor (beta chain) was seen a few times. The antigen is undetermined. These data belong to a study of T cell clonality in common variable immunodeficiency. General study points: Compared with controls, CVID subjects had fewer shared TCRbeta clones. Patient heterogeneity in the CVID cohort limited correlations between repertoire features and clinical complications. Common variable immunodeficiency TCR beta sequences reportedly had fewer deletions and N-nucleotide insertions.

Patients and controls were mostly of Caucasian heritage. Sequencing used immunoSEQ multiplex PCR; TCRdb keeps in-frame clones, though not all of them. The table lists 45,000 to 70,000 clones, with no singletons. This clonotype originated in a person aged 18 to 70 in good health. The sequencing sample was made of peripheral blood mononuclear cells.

CDR3 loop: CASSLALAGMYEQYF. The covered CDR3 bases are TGCGCCAGCAGCTTGGCTCTAGCGGGAATGTACGAG. V gene TRBV5-1 combines with J gene TRBJ2-7; 9 bases map to TRBD2. The observed sequence ends 3 residues before the CDR3 terminus, with the missing tail filled in from the germline J gene. The CDR3 has 15 residues. The germline CDR1 and CDR2 sequences are SGHRS and YFSETQ. With 0 bases clipped from V and 4 bases from J, the junction kept 5 bases outside the gene matches.